This entry is about one T cell receptor beta chain. The antigen is not known. This donor had no CMV serostatus on record. This record belongs to a study of cytomegalovirus exposure and HLA in healthy donors. Findings and caveats of the study: Solely CMV serostatus was available to characterize immune exposure. Presence/absence comparisons presumed near-even sequencing depth among donors. In a later analysis, HLA-associated TCR beta chains were more clonally expanded than equally common others.

The CDR3 is 14 residues long. Germline loops: CDR1 GTSNPN, CDR2 SVGIG (reference sequence). Trimming removed 0 bases from V and 3 bases from J; junction bases left unmatched: 4. The primer mix had 60 Vbeta and 13 Jbeta primers. Assay used: immunoSEQ multiplex PCR; TCRdb lists only in-frame clones, some missing. The data contain roughly 71,000 clones, 70% to 85% of them seen just once; the ten biggest clones take up 10% to 12%. Sequencing was carried out using PBMCs. This receptor was taken from a human donor in good health. This rearrangement joins TRBV30 to TRBJ2-5; 7 bases are a match to TRBD2. CDR3 in DNA: TGTGCCTGGAGTGTAGGGAGGGCCGAAGAGACCCAGTACTTC. The encoded protein is CAWSVGRAEETQYF.